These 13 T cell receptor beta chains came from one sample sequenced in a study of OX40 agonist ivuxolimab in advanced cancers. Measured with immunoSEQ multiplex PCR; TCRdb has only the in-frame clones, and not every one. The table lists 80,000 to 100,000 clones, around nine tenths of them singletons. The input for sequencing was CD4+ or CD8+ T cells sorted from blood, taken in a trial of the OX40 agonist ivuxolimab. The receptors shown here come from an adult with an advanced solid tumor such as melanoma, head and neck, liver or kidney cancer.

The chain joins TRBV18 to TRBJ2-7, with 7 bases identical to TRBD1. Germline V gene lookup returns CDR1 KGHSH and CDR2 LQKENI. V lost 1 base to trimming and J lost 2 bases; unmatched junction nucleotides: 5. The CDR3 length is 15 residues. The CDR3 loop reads CASSPRGTAAYEQYF. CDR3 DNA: TGTGCCAGCTCACCACGAGGGACAGCGGCCTACGAGCAGTACTTC.

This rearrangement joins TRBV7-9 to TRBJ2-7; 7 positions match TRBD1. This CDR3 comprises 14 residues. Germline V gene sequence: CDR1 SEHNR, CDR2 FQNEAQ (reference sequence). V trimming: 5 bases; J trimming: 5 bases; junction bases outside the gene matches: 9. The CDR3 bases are TGTGCCAGCAGCCGGGGACAGCCATCCCACGAGCAGTACTTC. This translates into CASSRGQPSHEQYF. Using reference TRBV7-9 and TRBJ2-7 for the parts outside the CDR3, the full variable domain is DTGVSQNPRHKITKRGQNVTFRCDPISEHNRLYWYRQTLGQGPEFLTYFQNEAQLEKSRLLSDRFSAERPKGSFSTLEIQRTEQGDSAMYLCASSRGQPSHEQYFGPGTRLTVT.

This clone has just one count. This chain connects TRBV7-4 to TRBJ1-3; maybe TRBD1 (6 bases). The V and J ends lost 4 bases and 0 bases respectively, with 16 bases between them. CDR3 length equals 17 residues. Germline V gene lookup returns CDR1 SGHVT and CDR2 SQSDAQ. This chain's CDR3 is CASSSTGTEYSGNTIYF. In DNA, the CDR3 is TGTGCCAGCAGCTCAACAGGGACGGAATACTCTGGAAACACCATATATTTT.

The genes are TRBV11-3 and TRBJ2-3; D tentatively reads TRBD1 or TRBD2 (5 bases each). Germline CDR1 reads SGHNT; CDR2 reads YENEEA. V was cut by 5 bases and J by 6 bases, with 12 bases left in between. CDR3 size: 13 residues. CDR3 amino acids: CASSAGTADTQYF. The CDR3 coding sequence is TGTGCCAGCAGCGCCGGGACGGCGGATACGCAGTATTTT.

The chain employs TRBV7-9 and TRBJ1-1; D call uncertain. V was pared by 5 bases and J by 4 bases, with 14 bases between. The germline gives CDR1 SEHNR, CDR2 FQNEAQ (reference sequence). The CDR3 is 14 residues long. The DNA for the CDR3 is TGTGCCAGCAGCCAGAAGGGTAGCAGCACTGAAGCTTTCTTT. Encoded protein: CASSQKGSSTEAFF.

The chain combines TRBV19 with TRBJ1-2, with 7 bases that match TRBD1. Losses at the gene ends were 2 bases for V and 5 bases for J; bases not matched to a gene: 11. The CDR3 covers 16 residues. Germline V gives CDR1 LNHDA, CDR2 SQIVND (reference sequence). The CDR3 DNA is TGTGCCAGTAGTATAAGAGTTGGGGACAGTTTGTATGGCTACACCTTC. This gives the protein CASSIRVGDSLYGYTF.

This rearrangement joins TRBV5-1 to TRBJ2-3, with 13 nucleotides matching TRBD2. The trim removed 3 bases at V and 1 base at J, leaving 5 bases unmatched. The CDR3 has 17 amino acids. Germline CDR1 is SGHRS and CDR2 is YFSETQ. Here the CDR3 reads CASSSWTSGGRTDTQYF. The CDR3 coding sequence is TGCGCCAGCAGCTCGTGGACTAGCGGGGGCCGCACAGATACGCAGTATTTT. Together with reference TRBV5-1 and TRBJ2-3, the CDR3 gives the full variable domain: KAGVTQTPRYLIKTRGQQVTLSCSPISGHRSVSWYQQTPGQGLQFLFEYFSETQRNKGNFPGRFSGRQFSNSRSEMNVSTLELGDSALYLCASSSWTSGGRTDTQYFGPGTRLTVL.

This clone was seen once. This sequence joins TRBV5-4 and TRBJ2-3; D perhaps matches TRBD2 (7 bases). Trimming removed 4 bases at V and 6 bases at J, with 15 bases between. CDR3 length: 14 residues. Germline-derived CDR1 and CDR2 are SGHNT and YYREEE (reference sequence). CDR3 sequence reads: CASSPGRGADTQYF. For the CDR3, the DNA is TGTGCCAGCAGCCCCGGACGGGGGGCGGATACGCAGTATTTT.

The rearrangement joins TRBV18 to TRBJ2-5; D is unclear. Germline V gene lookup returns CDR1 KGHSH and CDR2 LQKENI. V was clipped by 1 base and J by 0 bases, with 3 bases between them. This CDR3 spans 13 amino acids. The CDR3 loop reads CASSPRDQETQYF. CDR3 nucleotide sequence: TGTGCCAGCTCACCACGGGACCAAGAGACCCAGTACTTC.

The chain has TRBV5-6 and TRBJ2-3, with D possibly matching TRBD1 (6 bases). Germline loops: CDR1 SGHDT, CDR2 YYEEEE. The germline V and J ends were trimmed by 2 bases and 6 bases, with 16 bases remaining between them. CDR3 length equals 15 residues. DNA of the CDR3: TGTGCCAGCAGCTTACGGGTGGGGGCTTTGGATACGCAGTATTTT. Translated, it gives CASSLRVGALDTQYF.

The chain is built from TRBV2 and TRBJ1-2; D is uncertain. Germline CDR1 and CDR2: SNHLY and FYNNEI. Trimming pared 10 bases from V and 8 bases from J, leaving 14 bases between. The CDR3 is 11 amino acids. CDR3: CATAASAGYTF. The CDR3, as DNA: TGTGCCACAGCGGCGTCGGCGGGCTACACCTTC.

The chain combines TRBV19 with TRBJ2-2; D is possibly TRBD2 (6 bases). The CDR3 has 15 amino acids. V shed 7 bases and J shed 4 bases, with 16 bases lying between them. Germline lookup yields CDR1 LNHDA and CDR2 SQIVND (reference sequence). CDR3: CASTIGLLGTGELFF. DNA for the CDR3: TGTGCCAGTACAATCGGACTATTGGGCACCGGGGAGCTGTTTTTT. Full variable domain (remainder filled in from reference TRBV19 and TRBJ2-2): DGGITQSPKYLFRKEGQNVTLSCEQNLNHDAMYWYRQDPGQGLRLIYYSQIVNDFQKGDIAEGYSVSREKKESFPLTVTSAQKNPTAFYLCASTIGLLGTGELFFGEGSRLTVL.

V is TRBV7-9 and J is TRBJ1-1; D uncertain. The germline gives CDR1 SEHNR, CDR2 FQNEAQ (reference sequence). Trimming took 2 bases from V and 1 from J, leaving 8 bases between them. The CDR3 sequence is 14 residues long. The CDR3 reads CASSLPPRNTEAFF. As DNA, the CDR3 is TGTGCCAGCAGCTTACCCCCCAGGAACACTGAAGCTTTCTTT.